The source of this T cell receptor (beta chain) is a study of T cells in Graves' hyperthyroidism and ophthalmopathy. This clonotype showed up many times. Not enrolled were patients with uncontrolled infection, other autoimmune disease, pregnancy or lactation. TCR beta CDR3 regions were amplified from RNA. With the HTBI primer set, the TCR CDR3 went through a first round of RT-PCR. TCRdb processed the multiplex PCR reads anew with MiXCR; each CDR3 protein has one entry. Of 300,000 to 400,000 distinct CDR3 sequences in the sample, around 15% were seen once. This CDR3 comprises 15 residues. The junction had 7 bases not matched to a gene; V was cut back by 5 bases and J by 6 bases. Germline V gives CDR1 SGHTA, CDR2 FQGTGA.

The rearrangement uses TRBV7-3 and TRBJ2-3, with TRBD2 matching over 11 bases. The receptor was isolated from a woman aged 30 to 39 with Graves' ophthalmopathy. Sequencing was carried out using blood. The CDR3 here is CASSLFSGGGDTQYF. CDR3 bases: TGTGCCAGCAGCCTATTTAGCGGGGGGGGCGATACGCAGTATTTT.